This T cell receptor (beta chain) was found in a study of chemoradiotherapy in HPV16-positive cancers. CDR3 length: 14 amino acids. Germline V gene data show CDR1 as SGHTA and CDR2 as FQGNSA. V shed 5 bases, J shed 4 bases, and the junction held 5 bases outside the gene matches. This clone occurred once. TCRdb's copy holds only in-frame clones and misses some; the assay was immunoSEQ multiplex PCR. The sample shows under 70,000 clones, over 85% of them seen only once. The TCR comes from a human donor with HPV-associated anogenital cancer. Sequencing was performed on blood, taken from a patient who underwent chemoradiotherapy. The chain has TRBV7-2 and TRBJ2-5; 9 bases agree with TRBD1. The CDR3 sequence: CASSQKDRGETQYF. CDR3 DNA: TGTGCCAGCAGCCAAAAGGACAGGGGAGAGACCCAGTACTTC.